The 9 T cell receptor beta chains presented below share a single source sample, sequenced in a study of blood T cell repertoires in COVID-19. Only in-frame clones appear in the TCRdb table, and some are missing; sequencing was by immunoSEQ multiplex PCR. The table has roughly 380,000 clones, about nine tenths seen once. Sequencing used peripheral blood. All receptors come from a woman aged 40 to 50 with COVID-19, enrolled during active disease.

This clone was recorded once. The V and J genes are TRBV4-3 and TRBJ2-3; a possible D gene is TRBD1 (6 bases). This CDR3 is built from 15 residues. The germline V gene has CDR1 LGHNA and CDR2 YSLEER. The V and J ends lost 6 bases and 2 bases respectively, with 15 bases between them. The chain's CDR3 is CASRTGQGPTDTQYF. The CDR3 region has the DNA TGCGCCAGCAGAACTGGGCAGGGGCCCACAGATACGCAGTATTTT.

This chain's CDR3 is CASSPVGGLLGYTF. The CDR3 region has the DNA TGCGCCAGCAGCCCGGTCGGAGGGCTCCTTGGCTACACCTTC. The chain joins TRBV5-1 to TRBJ1-2; D not resolved. Looked up from germline, CDR1 is SGHRS and CDR2 is YFSETQ. The CDR3 consists of 14 residues. V shed 4 bases and J shed 7 bases, with 17 bases lying between them. Full variable domain (rest looked up from reference TRBV5-1 and TRBJ1-2): KAGVTQTPRYLIKTRGQQVTLSCSPISGHRSVSWYQQTPGQGLQFLFEYFSETQRNKGNFPGRFSGRQFSNSRSEMNVSTLELGDSALYLCASSPVGGLLGYTFGSGTRLTVV.

The rearrangement joins TRBV7-2 to TRBJ1-2; a possible D gene is TRBD1 (5 bases). V was shortened by 3 bases and J by 7 bases, with 15 bases between the two germline ends. CDR1 and CDR2 (germline): SGHTA, FQGNSA. This CDR3 is built from 14 residues. CDR3 bases: TGTGCCAGCAGCTTTGCCGGGACTCTGAGTGGCTACACCTTC. Translated, it gives CASSFAGTLSGYTF.

This chain joins TRBV7-2 and TRBJ1-3; D is ambiguous. In germline, CDR1 is SGHTA, CDR2 FQGNSA. V was clipped by 1 base and J by 0 bases, with 4 bases between them. The CDR3 totals 14 residues. The CDR3 DNA sequence: TGTGCCAGCAGCTTAGAGAGCTCTGGAAACACCATATATTTT. This encodes CASSLESSGNTIYF.

The rearrangement links TRBV4-3 to TRBJ2-7; TRBD2 might be the D (6 bases). There are 16 residues in the CDR3. Trimming pared 4 bases from V and 2 bases from J, leaving 18 bases between. Looked up from germline, CDR1 is LGHNA and CDR2 is YSLEER. The CDR3 is CASSLSPGGGAYEQYF. DNA of the CDR3: TGCGCCAGCAGCCTATCACCAGGCGGAGGGGCCTACGAGCAGTACTTC.

The V gene is TRBV5-4, the J gene TRBJ2-5, with 9 bases lining up with TRBD2. There are 15 residues in the CDR3. After removal of 1 base from V and 5 bases from J, the junction contained 6 bases not matched to a gene. Per the germline V gene, CDR1 is SGHNT and CDR2 is YYREEE (reference sequence). The CDR3 region has the DNA TGTGCCAGCAGCTTGTTGCGGGAGGGGGGGGAGACCCAGTACTTC. This translates into CASSLLREGGETQYF.

This clone was counted once. The chain couples TRBV12-5 to TRBJ1-3; D is uncertain. This CDR3 region has 14 residues. The V gene's germline CDR1 is LGHNT and CDR2 FRNRAP. Trimming took off 5 bases at V and 1 base at J, with 9 bases between the two ends. The CDR3 DNA reads TGTGCTAGTGGTGACGGGAAGTCTGGAAACACCATATATTTT. Translating gives CASGDGKSGNTIYF.

With respect to this clone: At the DNA level, this CDR3 is encoded by other sequences in the same sample as well. The gene calls are TRBV6-5 and TRBJ1-2, with 9 bases identical to TRBD1. Per the germline V gene, CDR1 is MNHEY and CDR2 is SVGAGI. Germline trimming cut 6 bases from V and 4 bases from J; bases unmatched to any gene: 3. This CDR3 is 13 amino acids long. The CDR3 region is CASSRDRVYGYTF. For the CDR3, the DNA is TGTGCCAGCAGCCGGGACAGGGTCTATGGCTACACCTTC.

V usage is TRBV10-3 and J usage is TRBJ1-2; TRBD1 matches 10 bases. In germline, CDR1 is ENHRY, CDR2 SYGVKD. The CDR3 runs 14 residues. With 7 bases clipped from V and 3 bases from J, the junction kept 5 bases outside the gene matches. Written as DNA, the CDR3 is TGTGCCATCAAAAGGACAGGGGGGGACTATGGCTACACCTTC. Encoded protein: CAIKRTGGDYGYTF.